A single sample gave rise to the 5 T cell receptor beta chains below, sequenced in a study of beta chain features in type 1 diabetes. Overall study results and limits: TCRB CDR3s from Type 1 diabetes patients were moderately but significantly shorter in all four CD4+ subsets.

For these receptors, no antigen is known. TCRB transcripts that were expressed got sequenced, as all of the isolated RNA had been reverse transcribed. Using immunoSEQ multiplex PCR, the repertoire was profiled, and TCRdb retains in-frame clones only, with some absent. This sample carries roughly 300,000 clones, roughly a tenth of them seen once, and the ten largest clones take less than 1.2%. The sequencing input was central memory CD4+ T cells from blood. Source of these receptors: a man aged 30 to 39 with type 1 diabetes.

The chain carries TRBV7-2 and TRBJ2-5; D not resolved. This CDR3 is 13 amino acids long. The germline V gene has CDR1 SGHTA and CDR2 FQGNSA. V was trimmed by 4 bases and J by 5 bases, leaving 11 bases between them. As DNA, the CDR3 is TGTGCCAGCAGCTCACAAGCCGGTGAGACCCAGTACTTC. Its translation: CASSSQAGETQYF.

CDR3 residues: CASSLGRGPSRYEQYF. CDR3 bases: TGTGCCAGCAGCTTAGGCAGGGGGCCCTCCCGCTACGAGCAGTACTTC. The chain employs TRBV7-2 and TRBJ2-7, with 8 bases aligning to TRBD1. CDR1 SGHTA and CDR2 FQGNSA come from the germline V gene. J gave up 3 bases and V 1 base, and 8 bases lay outside the gene matches. The CDR3 covers 16 residues.

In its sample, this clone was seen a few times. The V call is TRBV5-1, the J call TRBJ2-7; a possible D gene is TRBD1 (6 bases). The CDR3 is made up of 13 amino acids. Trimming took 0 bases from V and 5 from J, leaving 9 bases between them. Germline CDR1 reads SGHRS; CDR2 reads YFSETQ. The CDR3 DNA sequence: TGCGCCAGCAGCTTGGCCAGGGGCCACGAGCAGTACTTC. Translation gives CASSLARGHEQYF.

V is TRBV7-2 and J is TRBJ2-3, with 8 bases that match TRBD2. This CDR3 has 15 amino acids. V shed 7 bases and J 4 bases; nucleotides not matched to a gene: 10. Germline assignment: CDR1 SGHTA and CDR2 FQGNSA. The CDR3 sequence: CASNTRGGLPDTQYF. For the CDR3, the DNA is TGTGCCAGCAACACCCGGGGGGGCCTCCCAGATACGCAGTATTTT.

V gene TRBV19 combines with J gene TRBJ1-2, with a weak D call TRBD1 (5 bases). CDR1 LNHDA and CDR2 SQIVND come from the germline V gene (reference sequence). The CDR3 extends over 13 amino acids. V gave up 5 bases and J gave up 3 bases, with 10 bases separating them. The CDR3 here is CASSPRQYYGYTF. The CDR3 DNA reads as TGTGCCAGTAGTCCCAGACAGTACTATGGCTACACCTTC.